The 15 T cell receptor beta chains given below trace back to one sample, sequenced in a study of T-cell memory formation after mild COVID-19. MiXCR, applied by TCRdb to the 5' RACE reads, yields one record per CDR3 protein. The sample lists 450,000 or so distinct CDR3 sequences, about 23% occurring once. Sample: PBMCs or a T cell subset sorted from them (not recorded which). Source of these receptors: an adult woman who had mild COVID-19 (a few samples of this study predate the infection). Cell type and time point are not known.

The rearrangement uses TRBV6-2 or TRBV6-3 and TRBJ2-1; 13 bases match TRBD2. In germline, CDR1 is MNHEY, CDR2 SVGEGT. The CDR3 has 17 residues. J gave up 6 bases and V 0 bases, and 5 bases lay outside the gene matches. CDR3 coding DNA: TGTGCCAGCAGTTACTCGATGGGACTAGCGGGATCCAATGAGCAGTTCTTC. Translating gives CASSYSMGLAGSNEQFF.

In regard to this clonotype: An end of the junction does not agree with germline; a read error may underlie this. CDR3 nucleotides: TGTGCCAGTAGTCTAGAGGGGGGCGTCACAGATACGCAGTATTTT. Translating gives CASSLEGGVTDTQYF. This chain connects TRBV19 to TRBJ2-3; D possibly uses TRBD1 or TRBD2 (6 bases each). The V gene's germline CDR1 is LNHDA and CDR2 SQIVND (reference sequence). The CDR3 extends over 15 amino acids.

The chain joins TRBV7-9 to TRBJ1-5; perhaps TRBD1 as D (5 bases). The V end was cut by 4 bases, the J end by 4 bases, with 14 bases between. The CDR3 runs 15 residues. CDR1 SEHNR and CDR2 FQNEAQ come from the germline V gene (reference sequence). CDR3 amino acids: CASSSTETPNQPQHF. The DNA of the CDR3 is TGTGCCAGCAGCTCGACAGAGACTCCGAATCAGCCCCAGCATTTT.

This clonotype has ten or more counts. The chain couples TRBV7-2 to TRBJ2-1, with D unclear. V was cut by 4 bases and J by 5 bases, with 12 bases left in between. This CDR3 is 14 amino acids long. Germline V CDR1 and CDR2: SGHTA, FQGNSA. The CDR3 DNA reads TGTGCCAGCAGCTCATCGATGGGCCACAATGAGCAGTTCTTC. Its translation is CASSSSMGHNEQFF.

CDR3 region: CSATKRRDSYEQYF. DNA for the CDR3: TGCAGTGCCACCAAAAGGAGGGACAGCTACGAGCAGTACTTC. The V gene is TRBV20-1, the J gene TRBJ2-7; D is possibly TRBD1 (7 bases). The CDR3 is 14 amino acids. V lost 6 bases and J 3 bases, leaving 18 bases between the germline ends. Germline CDR1 and CDR2: DFQATT and SNEGSKA (reference sequence).

The CDR3 here is CSASGLNNQPQHF. Written as DNA, the CDR3 is TGCAGTGCTAGTGGGCTTAACAATCAGCCCCAGCATTTT. The chain carries TRBV20-1 and TRBJ1-5, with D unresolved. The CDR3 totals 13 residues. The germline gives CDR1 DFQATT, CDR2 SNEGSKA (reference sequence). The V end was cut by 3 bases, the J end by 3 bases, with 9 bases between.

This clonotype was counted only a few times. The chain links TRBV20-1 to TRBJ2-1, with D maybe TRBD2 (5 bases). The germline V and J ends were trimmed by 0 bases and 5 bases, with 11 bases remaining between them. CDR3 size: 14 residues. Germline V gives CDR1 DFQATT, CDR2 SNEGSKA (reference sequence). CDR3 residues: CSAREGLRHNEQFF. CDR3 sequence (DNA): TGCAGTGCTAGAGAAGGACTTCGGCACAATGAGCAGTTCTTC.

This chain uses TRBV30 with TRBJ1-1, with a tentative D call TRBD1 (5 bases). Germline CDR1 GTSNPN, CDR2 SVGIG (reference sequence). The CDR3 length is 14 residues. The V gene lost 8 bases and the J gene lost 4 bases, with 20 bases spanning the gap. The CDR3 reads CAGTPAGLVTEAFF. Here the CDR3 DNA reads TGTGCCGGGACGCCCGCAGGGTTGGTCACTGAAGCTTTCTTT.

J is TRBJ2-5 and V is TRBV7-9, with TRBD1 matching over 9 bases. V lost 3 bases to trimming and J lost 1 base; unmatched junction nucleotides: 3. The CDR3 totals 15 residues. From germline, CDR1 is SEHNR and CDR2 FQNEAQ (reference sequence). The CDR3 here is CASSLGTGFQETQYF. The DNA of the CDR3 is TGTGCCAGCAGCTTGGGGACAGGGTTCCAAGAGACCCAGTACTTC.

V is TRBV7-2 and J is TRBJ2-2; 8 nucleotides line up with TRBD2. The V gene's germline CDR1 is SGHTA and CDR2 FQGNSA. CDR3 length: 15 amino acids. The junction had 6 bases not matched to a gene; V was cut back by 5 bases and J by 4 bases. Here the CDR3 DNA reads TGTGCCAGCAGCCCAGCGGGGGACCCCACCGGGGAGCTGTTTTTT. This encodes CASSPAGDPTGELFF. Drawing the rest from reference TRBV7-2 and TRBJ2-2, the complete variable domain is GAGVSQSPSNKVTEKGKDVELRCDPISGHTALYWYRQSLGQGLEFLIYFQGNSAPDKSGLPSDRFSAERTGGSVSTLTIQRTQQEDSAVYLCASSPAGDPTGELFFGEGSRLTVL.

This clonotype was found a few times. This sequence joins TRBV12-3 or TRBV12-4 and TRBJ2-7; 14 bases map to TRBD2. Unmatched junction bases numbered 9, after V lost 7 bases and J lost 7 bases. This CDR3 has 15 residues. The CDR3 is CASNLGTSGSREQYF. The CDR3 DNA is TGTGCCAGCAACCTAGGGACTAGCGGGAGCAGAGAGCAGTACTTC.

A few counts support this clonotype. The CDR3 region is CASSADDRGPDTQYF. CDR3 nucleotides: TGTGCCAGCAGCGCGGATGACAGGGGGCCAGATACGCAGTATTTT. The gene calls are TRBV9 and TRBJ2-3, with 10 positions matching TRBD1. V was clipped by 3 bases and J by 4 bases; unmatched bases: 5. The V gene's germline CDR1 is SGDLS and CDR2 YYNGEE. There are 15 residues in the CDR3.

This clonotype was found a few times. The chain uses TRBV5-4 and TRBJ1-1, with D unclear. Germline loops: CDR1 SGHNT, CDR2 YYREEE (reference sequence). The CDR3 length is 12 residues. Trimming shortened V by 0 bases and J by 11 bases, and 11 bases separated the two germline ends. Here the CDR3 DNA reads TGTGCCAGCAGCTTGGTCGCAGGAAGGGCTTTCTTT. It codes for CASSLVAGRAFF.

A remark on this clonotype: Since a much larger clone is just one base distant, this may be a read error. The chain is built from TRBV2 and TRBJ1-2, with 8 bases fitting TRBD1. This CDR3 has 13 amino acids. Germline V CDR1 and CDR2: SNHLY, FYNNEI. J lost 2 bases, V lost 5 bases, and 1 base had no gene match. The CDR3 DNA reads TGTGCCAGCAGTTGGACAGGGAACTATGGCTACACCTTC. This translates into CASSWTGNYGYTF.

This chain links TRBV9 with TRBJ2-2, with D hard to call. The V end was cut by 4 bases, the J end by 6 bases, with 13 bases between. The CDR3 is 14 amino acids. CDR1 is SGDLS and CDR2 is YYNGEE in the germline V gene. The CDR3 nucleotides are TGTGCCAGCAGCCCGGCTGATGGGGCCGGGGAGCTGTTTTTT. Translated, it gives CASSPADGAGELFF.